The 15 T cell receptor beta chains below come from one sample, sequenced in a study of OX40 agonist ivuxolimab in advanced cancers. Sequenced by immunoSEQ multiplex PCR; TCRdb stores in-frame clones only, minus some. Seen here are tens of thousands of clones, around four fifths observed once, and the top ten hold more than 1%. The sample consisted of CD4+ or CD8+ T cells sorted from blood, taken in a trial of the OX40 agonist ivuxolimab. The receptors originated from an adult with an advanced solid tumor such as melanoma, head and neck, liver or kidney cancer.

The genes are TRBV12-5 and TRBJ1-1, with D perhaps matching TRBD1 (6 bases). The germline V gene has CDR1 LGHNT and CDR2 FRNRAP. V was pared by 0 bases and J by 6 bases, with 11 bases between. The CDR3 is 14 amino acids. The CDR3 bases are TGTGCTAGTGGTTTGGTACCGGACAGTTCTGAAGCTTTCTTT. Encoded protein: CASGLVPDSSEAFF.

The gene calls are TRBV7-8 and TRBJ1-2, with a tentative D call TRBD1 (6 bases). The V and J ends lost 3 bases and 8 bases respectively, with 25 bases between them. CDR1 and CDR2 from the germline V gene are SGHVS and FQNEAQ. This CDR3 has 17 residues. CDR3 coding DNA: TGTGCCAGCAGCTTCTGGACCACAGGGAATCTCTTATCGGGCTACACCTTC. Translation gives CASSFWTTGNLLSGYTF.

The rearrangement joins TRBV10-3 to TRBJ1-3, with TRBD1 identical over 8 bases. Germline loops: CDR1 ENHRY, CDR2 SYGVKD. There are 19 residues in the CDR3. Losses at the gene ends were 10 bases for V and 0 bases for J; bases not matched to a gene: 20. The CDR3 here is CATVRGGRGLTNSGNTIYF. The CDR3 region has the DNA TGTGCCACCGTCCGGGGAGGCAGGGGGCTGACAAACTCTGGAAACACCATATATTTT.

The chain recombines TRBV5-8 with TRBJ2-3; D gene ambiguous. V lost 2 bases, J lost 7 bases, and 8 bases lay in between. The CDR3 consists of 12 residues. Looked up from germline, CDR1 is SGHTS and CDR2 is YDEGEE. The CDR3 protein is CASSLAANTQYF. The DNA of the CDR3 is TGTGCCAGCAGCTTAGCTGCGAATACGCAGTATTTT.

This rearrangement joins TRBV13 to TRBJ2-6; TRBD1 or TRBD2 may be the D gene (5 bases each). The germline V gene has CDR1 PRHDT and CDR2 FYEKMQ (reference sequence). CDR3 length: 15 residues. The V gene lost 3 bases and the J gene lost 4 bases, with 10 bases spanning the gap. For the CDR3, the DNA is TGTGCCAGCAGCTTGGGGGAGACAGGGGCCAACGTCCTGACTTTC. Translating gives CASSLGETGANVLTF.

The chain couples TRBV2 to TRBJ1-6; possibly TRBD1 for D (6 bases). Per germline, CDR1 SNHLY and CDR2 FYNNEI. CDR3 length: 14 residues. V was trimmed by 6 bases and J by 8 bases, leaving 14 bases between them. CDR3 in amino acids: CASSTRRGDSPLHF. DNA of the CDR3: TGTGCCAGCAGCACTCGCAGGGGAGATTCACCCCTCCACTTT.

This rearrangement joins TRBV7-9 to TRBJ2-2; TRBD2 matches at 8 bases. After removal of 5 bases from V and 0 bases from J, the junction contained 5 bases not matched to a gene. Germline loops: CDR1 SEHNR, CDR2 FQNEAQ (reference sequence). The CDR3 loop spans 16 amino acids. DNA for the CDR3: TGTGCCAGCAGCCGACTTAGCGGGACGAACACCGGGGAGCTGTTTTTT. Protein: CASSRLSGTNTGELFF.

This sequence joins TRBV19 and TRBJ1-5; D not resolved. Germline assignment: CDR1 LNHDA and CDR2 SQIVND (reference sequence). CDR3 length equals 14 residues. Between the trimmed V and J ends, which lost 3 bases and 7 bases, there was a span of 13 bases. For the CDR3, the DNA is TGTGCCAGTAGTATGGTGGGAGCCGGACAGCCCCAGCATTTT. It is translated as CASSMVGAGQPQHF.

This chain joins TRBV2 and TRBJ1-1, with 7 bases lining up with TRBD1. J gave up 6 bases and V 6 bases, and 16 bases lay outside the gene matches. Germline lookup yields CDR1 SNHLY and CDR2 FYNNEI. The CDR3 extends over 16 amino acids. The CDR3 DNA reads as TGTGCCAGCAGCGCTGGGACCTCAGGGGGTGCGGCTGAAGCTTTCTTT. Its translation is CASSAGTSGGAAEAFF.

This clone was counted once. V gene TRBV11-2 combines with J gene TRBJ2-3; 9 nucleotides align to TRBD2. Germline V gene sequence: CDR1 SGHAT, CDR2 FQNNGV. V lost 5 bases, J lost 5 bases, and 14 bases stayed unmatched. The CDR3 extends over 17 amino acids. The CDR3 loop is CASSTPERGAVQDTQYF. CDR3 nucleotides: TGTGCCAGCAGCACACCAGAGCGGGGGGCGGTACAAGATACGCAGTATTTT.

The chain employs TRBV28 and TRBJ2-7; 7 positions agree with TRBD1. The CDR3 spans 12 residues. Per germline, CDR1 MDHEN and CDR2 SYDVKM. V dropped 5 bases and J dropped 6; count of bases not matched to a gene: 4. The chain's CDR3 is CASSPEGAEQYF. The CDR3 bases are TGTGCCAGCAGTCCCGAGGGGGCCGAGCAGTACTTC. The full variable domain, its missing parts supplied by reference TRBV28 and TRBJ2-7, is DVKVTQSSRYLVKRTGEKVFLECVQDMDHENMFWYRQDPGLGLRLIYFSYDVKMKEKGDIPEGYSVSREKKERFSLILESASTNQTSMYLCASSPEGAEQYFGPGTRLTVT.

The chain has TRBV25-1 and TRBJ2-7; the D gene is possibly TRBD2 (6 bases). Trimming stripped 5 bases from V and 4 bases from J, with 18 bases between. This CDR3 is built from 15 residues. Germline V lookup: CDR1 MGHDK, CDR2 SYGVNS. The chain's CDR3 is CASSSRRASPYEQYF. In DNA, the CDR3 is TGTGCCAGCAGTTCTAGGAGGGCGAGTCCTTACGAGCAGTACTTC.

This clone was observed a handful of times. The CDR3 coding sequence is TGTGCCAGCAGCGACCGGGCAGTACCAAACTATGGCTACACCTTC. This translates into CASSDRAVPNYGYTF. The J gene is TRBJ1-2, the V gene TRBV7-8; D is unclear. The germline V and J ends were trimmed by 5 bases and 2 bases, with 15 bases remaining between them. The CDR3 totals 15 residues. Germline V gives CDR1 SGHVS, CDR2 FQNEAQ. The full variable domain, in which reference TRBV7-8 and TRBJ1-2 provide the parts outside the CDR3, is GAGVSQSPRYKVAKRGQDVALRCDPISGHVSLFWYQQALGQGPEFLTYFQNEAQLDKSGLPSDRFFAERPEGSVSTLKIQRTQQEDSAVYLCASSDRAVPNYGYTFGSGTRLTVV.

The gene calls are TRBV7-9 and TRBJ1-2; D not resolved. The germline V gene has CDR1 SEHNR and CDR2 FQNEAQ (reference sequence). The CDR3 totals 13 residues. V lost 1 base to trimming and J lost 4 bases, with 7 bases between them. The CDR3 DNA is TGTGCCAGCAGCTTAGACGGGCCCTATGGCTACACCTTC. Translation: CASSLDGPYGYTF. Full variable domain (outside the CDR3, taken from reference TRBV7-9 and TRBJ1-2): DTGVSQNPRHKITKRGQNVTFRCDPISEHNRLYWYRQTLGQGPEFLTYFQNEAQLEKSRLLSDRFSAERPKGSFSTLEIQRTEQGDSAMYLCASSLDGPYGYTFGSGTRLTVV.

The rearrangement joins TRBV19 to TRBJ1-5; no firm D call. This CDR3 has 15 amino acids. CDR1 LNHDA and CDR2 SQIVND come from the germline V gene (reference sequence). V was cut by 5 bases and J by 0 bases, with 11 bases left in between. CDR3 in DNA: TGTGCCAGTAGTCCCATAGGTCCTAGCAATCAGCCCCAGCATTTT. The encoded protein is CASSPIGPSNQPQHF.